The 11 T cell receptor beta chains below come from one sample, sequenced in a study of shared clonotypes between healthy human individuals (dated by TCRdb to about 2020). To prepare the library, the immunoSEQ multiplex PCR assay was applied. TCRdb mirrors the immuneACCESS table, restricted to in-frame sequences. Some clones are absent from its copies; in checked studies, under half trace to an unresolved V gene, and the reason for the others is unknown. For this sample there are over a million clones; approximately 98% appear just once. Of the sample, approximately 0.45% falls within the top ten clones. The sequenced sample consisted of naive CD4+ T cells sorted from blood. Reading the label with the study, this specimen's cell subset or site is: CD45RA+ positively selected. The receptors were sampled from a young man in good health.

This sequence joins TRBV5-1 and TRBJ2-7; TRBD2 aligns across 9 bases. The CDR3 has 15 amino acids. Per the germline V gene, CDR1 is SGHRS and CDR2 is YFSETQ. V dropped 4 bases and J dropped 5; count of bases not matched to a gene: 10. In nucleotides, the CDR3 is TGCGCCAGCAGCCGCGGGGGGGCCCATTTCGACGAGCAGTACTTC. Amino acid sequence: CASSRGGAHFDEQYF.

The genes are TRBV30 and TRBJ2-7; the match to TRBD2 covers 7 bases. This CDR3 is built from 10 residues. Germline-derived CDR1 and CDR2 are GTSNPN and SVGIG (reference sequence). In DNA form, the CDR3 reads TGTGCTTATCCGGGAGGAAGGCAGTACTTC. Translation: CAYPGGRQYF. Looking up the rest from reference TRBV30 and TRBJ2-7 gives the full variable domain: SQTIHQWPATLVQPVGSPLSLECTVEGTSNPNLYWYRQAAGRGLQLLFYSVGIGQISSEVPQNLSASRPQDRQFILSSKKLLLSDSGFYLCAYPGGRQYFGPGTRLTVT.

About this clone: One junction end disagrees with the germline gene, perhaps due to a read error. The V call is TRBV2, the J call TRBJ2-7; no reliable D call. The CDR3 covers 12 residues. Looked up from germline, CDR1 is SNHLY and CDR2 is FYNNEI. The DNA of the CDR3 is TGTGCCAGCAGTGACTCCCGCTACAAGCAGTACTTC. Its translation: CASSDSRYKQYF.

V and J are TRBV6-1 and TRBJ2-7; either TRBD1 or TRBD2 may fit D (5 bases each). V gave up 1 base and J gave up 7 bases, with 14 bases separating them. CDR1 is MNHNS, CDR2 SASEGT, per germline. This CDR3 contains 14 residues. As DNA, the CDR3 is TGTGCCAGCAGTGAAGTAGGGGCCCCGGGAGAGCAGTACTTC. The encoded protein is CASSEVGAPGEQYF.

The genes are TRBV28 and TRBJ1-2; no reliable D call. This CDR3 comprises 12 residues. Germline values: CDR1 MDHEN, CDR2 SYDVKM. The ends were cut back, 6 bases at V and 5 bases at J, with 10 bases in the middle. The CDR3 loop reads CASRSLRYGYTF. In DNA form, the CDR3 reads TGTGCCAGCAGATCGTTGAGGTATGGCTACACCTTC.

As concerns this clone: Other nucleotide sequences from this sample produce the same CDR3. The V gene is TRBV2, the J gene TRBJ2-3; 12 nucleotides agree with TRBD2. Germline V gives CDR1 SNHLY, CDR2 FYNNEI. The CDR3 runs 15 residues. V was pared by 4 bases and J by 3 bases, with 2 bases of the junction left unmatched. CDR3 sequence (DNA): TGTGCCAGCAGTGCGCTAGCGGGAGGGACAGATACGCAGTATTTT. This translates into CASSALAGGTDTQYF.

This sequence joins TRBV18 and TRBJ1-2; the match to TRBD1 covers 7 bases. From germline, CDR1 is KGHSH and CDR2 LQKENI. Losses at the gene ends were 6 bases for V and 8 bases for J; bases not matched to a gene: 15. The CDR3 consists of 15 residues. The CDR3: CASSPSGTAAGGYTF. In DNA form, the CDR3 reads TGTGCCAGCTCCCCATCCGGGACAGCTGCTGGCGGCTACACCTTC. Drawing the rest from reference TRBV18 and TRBJ1-2, the complete variable domain is NAGVMQNPRHLVRRRGQEARLRCSPMKGHSHVYWYRQLPEEGLKFMVYLQKENIIDESGMPKERFSAEFPKEGPSILRIQQVVRGDSAAYFCASSPSGTAAGGYTFGSGTRLTVV.

The V and J genes are TRBV11-3 and TRBJ2-1; unclear D gene. CDR3 length equals 17 residues. Germline CDR1 and CDR2: SGHNT and YENEEA. V lost 2 bases to trimming and J lost 7 bases, with 21 bases between them. In DNA form, the CDR3 reads TGTGCCAGCAGCTTAAACAGTCGGCTAGAAGGTGAGAATGAGCAGTTCTTC. Residues: CASSLNSRLEGENEQFF.

The rearrangement joins TRBV2 to TRBJ2-7; TRBD1 matches at 7 bases. With 4 bases clipped from V and 2 bases from J, the junction kept 5 bases outside the gene matches. The CDR3 runs to 14 residues. The germline V gene has CDR1 SNHLY and CDR2 FYNNEI. The CDR3 loop is CASSADRLTYEQYF. The DNA of the CDR3 is TGTGCCAGCAGTGCGGACAGGCTGACCTACGAGCAGTACTTC.

This rearrangement joins TRBV19 to TRBJ2-1; 11 nucleotides agree with TRBD2. Germline lookup yields CDR1 LNHDA and CDR2 SQIVND (reference sequence). The length of the CDR3 is 17 residues. V lost 5 bases, J lost 1 base, and 7 bases stayed unmatched. The CDR3 DNA sequence: TGTGCCAGTAGTTATAGCGGGAGGGCCGTTTCCTACAATGAGCAGTTCTTC. As protein: CASSYSGRAVSYNEQFF.

The chain employs TRBV6-5 and TRBJ2-1; D is possibly TRBD1 (5 bases). Trimming removed 5 bases from V and 3 bases from J, with 14 bases in between. Germline-derived CDR1 and CDR2 are MNHEY and SVGAGI. The CDR3 is 15 residues long. CDR3 in amino acids: CASSARVAIYNEQFF. The CDR3 DNA sequence: TGTGCCAGCAGTGCCAGGGTGGCGATCTACAATGAGCAGTTCTTC.